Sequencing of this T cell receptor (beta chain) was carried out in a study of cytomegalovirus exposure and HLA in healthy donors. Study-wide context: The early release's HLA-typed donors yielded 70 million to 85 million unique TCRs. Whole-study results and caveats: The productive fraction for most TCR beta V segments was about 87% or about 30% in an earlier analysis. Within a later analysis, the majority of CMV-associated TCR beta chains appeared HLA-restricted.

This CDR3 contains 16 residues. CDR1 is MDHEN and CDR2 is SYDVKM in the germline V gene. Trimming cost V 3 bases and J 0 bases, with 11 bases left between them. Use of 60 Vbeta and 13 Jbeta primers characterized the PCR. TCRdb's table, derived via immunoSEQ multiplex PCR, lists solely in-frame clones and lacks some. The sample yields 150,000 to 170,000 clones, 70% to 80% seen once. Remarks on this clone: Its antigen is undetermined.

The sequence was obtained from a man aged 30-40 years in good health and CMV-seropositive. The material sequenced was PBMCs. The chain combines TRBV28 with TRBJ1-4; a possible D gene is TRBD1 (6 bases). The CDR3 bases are TGTGCCAGCAGTTTCCGGGGGGCCGCAACTAATGAAAAACTGTTTTTT. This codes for CASSFRGAATNEKLFF.